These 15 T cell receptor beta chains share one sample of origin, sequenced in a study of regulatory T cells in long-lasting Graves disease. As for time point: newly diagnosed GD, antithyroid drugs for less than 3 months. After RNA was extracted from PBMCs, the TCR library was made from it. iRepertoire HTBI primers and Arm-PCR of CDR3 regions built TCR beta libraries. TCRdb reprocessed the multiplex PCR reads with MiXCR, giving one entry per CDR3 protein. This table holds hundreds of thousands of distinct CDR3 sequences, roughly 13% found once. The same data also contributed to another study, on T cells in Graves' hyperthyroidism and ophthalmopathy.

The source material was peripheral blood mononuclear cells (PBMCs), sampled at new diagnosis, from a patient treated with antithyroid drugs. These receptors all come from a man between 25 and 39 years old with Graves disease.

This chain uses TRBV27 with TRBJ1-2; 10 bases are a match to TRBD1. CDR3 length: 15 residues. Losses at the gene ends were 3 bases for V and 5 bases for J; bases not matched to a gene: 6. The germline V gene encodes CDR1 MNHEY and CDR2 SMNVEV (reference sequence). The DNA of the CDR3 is TGTGCCAGCAGTTTCCTGACAGGGGGCGCGTATGGCTACACCTTC. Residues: CASSFLTGGAYGYTF.

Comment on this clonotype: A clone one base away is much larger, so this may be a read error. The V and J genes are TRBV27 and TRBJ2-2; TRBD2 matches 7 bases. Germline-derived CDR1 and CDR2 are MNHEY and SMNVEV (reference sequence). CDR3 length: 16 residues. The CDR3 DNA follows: TGTGCCAGCAGAGACGGCCTAGCGGAACACACCGGGGGGCTGTTTTTT. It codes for CASRDGLAEHTGGLFF.

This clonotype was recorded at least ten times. The CDR3 DNA sequence: TGCGCCAGCAGCTGGTCCACAGATACGCAGTATTTT. This sequence encodes CASSWSTDTQYF. The chain recombines TRBV5-1 with TRBJ2-3, with no clear D. The CDR3 length is 12 residues. Germline lookup yields CDR1 SGHRS and CDR2 YFSETQ. Trimming pared 3 bases from V and 2 bases from J, leaving 4 bases between.

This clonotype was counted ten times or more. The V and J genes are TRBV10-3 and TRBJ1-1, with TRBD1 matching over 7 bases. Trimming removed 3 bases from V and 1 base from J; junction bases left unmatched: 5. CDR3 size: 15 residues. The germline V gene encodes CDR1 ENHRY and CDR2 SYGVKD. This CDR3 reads CAISEGQVGNTEAFF. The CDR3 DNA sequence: TGTGCCATCAGTGAAGGACAGGTGGGGAACACTGAAGCTTTCTTT.

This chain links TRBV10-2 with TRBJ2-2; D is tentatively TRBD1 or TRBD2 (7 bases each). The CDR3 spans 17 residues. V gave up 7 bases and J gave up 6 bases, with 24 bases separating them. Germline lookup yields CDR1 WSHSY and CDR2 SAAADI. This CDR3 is CASTEGRGRMGSGELFF. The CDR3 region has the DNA TGCGCCAGCACGGAGGGGAGGGGGCGGATGGGGTCCGGGGAGCTGTTTTTT.

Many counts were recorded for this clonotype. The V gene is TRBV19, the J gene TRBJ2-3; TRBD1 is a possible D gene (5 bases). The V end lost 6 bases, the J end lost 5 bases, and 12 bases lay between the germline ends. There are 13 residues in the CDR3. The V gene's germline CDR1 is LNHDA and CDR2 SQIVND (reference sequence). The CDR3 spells CASRKDRKDTQYF. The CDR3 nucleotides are TGTGCCAGTAGGAAAGACAGAAAAGATACGCAGTATTTT.

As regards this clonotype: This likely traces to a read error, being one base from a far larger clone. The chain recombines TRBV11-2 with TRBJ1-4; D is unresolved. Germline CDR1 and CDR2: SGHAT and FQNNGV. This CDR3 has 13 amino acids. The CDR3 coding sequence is TGTGCCAGCAGCGCTCCTCTGAATGAAGAACTGTTTTTT. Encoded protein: CASSAPLNEELFF.

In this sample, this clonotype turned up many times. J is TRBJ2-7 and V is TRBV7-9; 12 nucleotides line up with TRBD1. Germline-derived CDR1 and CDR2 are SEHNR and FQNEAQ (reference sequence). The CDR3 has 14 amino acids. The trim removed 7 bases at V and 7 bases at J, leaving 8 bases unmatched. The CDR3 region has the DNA TGTGCCAGCAAGAGGGACAGGGGGCTGGAGGAGCAGTACTTC. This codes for CASKRDRGLEEQYF.

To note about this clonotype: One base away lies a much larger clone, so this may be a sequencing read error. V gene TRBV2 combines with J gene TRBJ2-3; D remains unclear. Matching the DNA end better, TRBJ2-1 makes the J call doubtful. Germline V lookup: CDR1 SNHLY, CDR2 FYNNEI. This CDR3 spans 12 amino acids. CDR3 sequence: CASSGALGEQFF. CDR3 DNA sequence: TGTGCCAGCAGTGGTGCCCTCGGTGAGCAGTTCTTC.

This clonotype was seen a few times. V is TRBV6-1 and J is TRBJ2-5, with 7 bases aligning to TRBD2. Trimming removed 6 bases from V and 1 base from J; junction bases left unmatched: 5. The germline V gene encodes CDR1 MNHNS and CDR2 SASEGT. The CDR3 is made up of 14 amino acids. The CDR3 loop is CASRGGSVQETQYF. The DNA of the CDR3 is TGTGCCAGCAGGGGCGGGAGCGTCCAAGAGACCCAGTACTTC.

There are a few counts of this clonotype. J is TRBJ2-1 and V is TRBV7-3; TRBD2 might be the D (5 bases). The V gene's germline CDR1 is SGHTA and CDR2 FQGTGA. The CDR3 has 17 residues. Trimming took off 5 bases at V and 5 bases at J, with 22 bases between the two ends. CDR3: CASSPTPGGWGDNEQFF. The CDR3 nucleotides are TGTGCCAGCAGCCCTACCCCAGGAGGCTGGGGTGACAATGAGCAGTTCTTC.

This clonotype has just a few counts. The CDR3 here is CTSSLRLWEQYF. For the CDR3, the DNA is TGTACCAGCAGCTTAAGGTTGTGGGAGCAGTACTTC. The genes are TRBV7-2 and TRBJ2-7; unclear D gene. The CDR3 totals 12 residues. CDR1 is SGHTA and CDR2 is FQGNSA in the germline V gene. V lost 2 bases to trimming and J lost 7 bases, with 9 bases between them.

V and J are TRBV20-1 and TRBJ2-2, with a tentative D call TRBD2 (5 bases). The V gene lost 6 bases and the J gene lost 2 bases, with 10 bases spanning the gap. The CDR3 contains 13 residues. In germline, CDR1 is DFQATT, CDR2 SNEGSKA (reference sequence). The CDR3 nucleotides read TGCAGTGCCAAAGCGGTTAACACCGGGGAGCTGTTTTTT. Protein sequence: CSAKAVNTGELFF.

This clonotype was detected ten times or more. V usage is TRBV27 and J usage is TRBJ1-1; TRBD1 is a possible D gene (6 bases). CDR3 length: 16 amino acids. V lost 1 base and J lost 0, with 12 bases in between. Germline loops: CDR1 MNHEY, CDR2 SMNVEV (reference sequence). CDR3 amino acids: CASSLWGGPVNTEAFF. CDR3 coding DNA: TGTGCCAGCAGTTTATGGGGGGGCCCCGTGAACACTGAAGCTTTCTTT.

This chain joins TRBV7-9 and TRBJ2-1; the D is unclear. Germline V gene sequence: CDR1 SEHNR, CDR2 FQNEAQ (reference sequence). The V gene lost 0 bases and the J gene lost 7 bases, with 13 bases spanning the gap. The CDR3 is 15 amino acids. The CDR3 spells CASSLAGSEGNEQFF. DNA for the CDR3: TGTGCCAGCAGCTTAGCGGGGTCCGAAGGGAATGAGCAGTTCTTC. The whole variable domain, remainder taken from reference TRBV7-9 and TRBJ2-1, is DTGVSQNPRHKITKRGQNVTFRCDPISEHNRLYWYRQTLGQGPEFLTYFQNEAQLEKSRLLSDRFSAERPKGSFSTLEIQRTEQGDSAMYLCASSLAGSEGNEQFFGPGTRLTVL.